This paragraph reports one TCR beta chain. The data belong to a study of blood T cell repertoires in COVID-19. Study as a whole: Samples of COVID-19 (acute and convalescent) were obtained from the United States, Italy and Spain.

CDR3 length: 14 residues. Trimming shortened V by 3 bases and J by 0 bases, and 7 bases separated the two germline ends. Germline-derived CDR1 and CDR2 are MRHNA and SNTAGT. Method: immunoSEQ multiplex PCR; TCRdb's copy keeps in-frame clones and lacks some. The table has some 160,000 clones, roughly 90% seen once. Sequenced material: PBMCs or T cells enriched from blood (not recorded which). The clonotype was recovered from a woman between 45 and 60 years old who had recovered from COVID-19. The chain is built from TRBV6-4 and TRBJ2-3; D remains ambiguous. CDR3 in DNA: TGTGCCAGCAGTGAGACACTGAGCACAGATACGCAGTATTTT. Protein product: CASSETLSTDTQYF.